The 28 T cell receptor beta chains below were found in one sample sequenced in a study of T cell repertoires in cytomegalovirus infection. One entry per CDR3 protein results from TCRdb running MiXCR on the reads. The sample holds hundreds of thousands of distinct CDR3 sequences; roughly 46% are singletons and the top ten take roughly two fifths. Their antigen targets remain unknown. Specimen: cultured PBMCs, collected from culture after CMV antigen stimulation. All receptors come from a human donor in good health (CMV status not recorded). Some clones in this sample may be carry-over from other donors' samples.

This clonotype was detected ten times or more. The genes are TRBV7-2 and TRBJ2-1, with 11 bases aligning to TRBD1. With 5 bases clipped from V and 5 bases from J, the junction kept 5 bases outside the gene matches. The CDR3 spans 15 residues. Looked up from germline, CDR1 is SGHTA and CDR2 is FQGNSA. This CDR3 reads CASSHRDRGNNEQFF. Here the CDR3 DNA reads TGTGCCAGCAGCCACCGGGACAGGGGGAACAATGAGCAGTTCTTC. Using reference TRBV7-2 and TRBJ2-1 for the parts outside the CDR3, the full variable domain is GAGVSQSPSNKVTEKGKDVELRCDPISGHTALYWYRQSLGQGLEFLIYFQGNSAPDKSGLPSDRFSAERTGGSVSTLTIQRTQQEDSAVYLCASSHRDRGNNEQFFGPGTRLTVL.

The table lists this clonotype with a few counts. The chain combines TRBV6-2 or TRBV6-3 with TRBJ2-6, with D unresolved. The CDR3 sequence is 15 residues long. Trimming left V 6 bases short and J 0 bases short, with 9 bases between. Germline assignment: CDR1 MNHEY and CDR2 SVGEGT. The CDR3 nucleotides are TGTGCCAGCAGCCCCATTTCCTCTGGGGCCAACGTCCTGACTTTC. Its protein is CASSPISSGANVLTF.

V and J are TRBV29-1 and TRBJ2-1, with 8 bases lining up with TRBD2. CDR1 and CDR2 from the germline V gene are SQVTM and ANQGSEA. The junction had 10 bases not matched to a gene; V was cut back by 5 bases and J by 7 bases. The CDR3 runs 14 residues. The CDR3 spells CSVQQRLARNEQFF. The CDR3 DNA is TGCAGCGTTCAGCAGCGACTAGCGAGGAATGAGCAGTTCTTC.

This clonotype was recorded a few times. This chain links TRBV15 with TRBJ2-7; possibly TRBD1 for D (6 bases). V lost 2 bases and J 5 bases, leaving 16 bases between the germline ends. CDR3 size: 15 residues. The germline CDR1 and CDR2 sequences are LNHNV and YYDKDF (reference sequence). This CDR3 is CATSRPPAGADEQYF. In nucleotides, the CDR3 is TGTGCCACCAGCAGACCTCCGGCAGGGGCCGACGAGCAGTACTTC.

This sequence joins TRBV27 and TRBJ2-4, with D possibly matching TRBD2 (5 bases). Per germline, CDR1 MNHEY and CDR2 SMNVEV (reference sequence). The ends were cut back, 6 bases at V and 1 base at J, with 10 bases in the middle. CDR3 length: 14 residues. CDR3 residues: CASSALAAKNIQYF. CDR3 nucleotide sequence: TGTGCCAGCAGCGCCTTAGCGGCCAAAAACATTCAGTACTTC.

This clonotype came up many times. The J gene is TRBJ2-3, the V gene TRBV7-2, with 12 bases identical to TRBD2. Germline CDR1 is SGHTA and CDR2 is FQGNSA. This CDR3 has 16 amino acids. The junction had 2 bases not matched to a gene; V was cut back by 1 base and J by 3 bases. The CDR3 sequence is CASSLGTSGNTDTQYF. In nucleotides, the CDR3 is TGTGCCAGCAGCTTAGGGACTAGCGGGAATACAGATACGCAGTATTTT.

This clonotype was observed once. The CDR3 sequence: CASLSPGQFYQPQHF. The CDR3 region has the DNA TGTGCCAGCCTGTCCCCGGGACAATTTTATCAGCCCCAGCATTTT. The chain uses TRBV27 and TRBJ1-5, with a tentative D call TRBD1 (6 bases). The CDR3 has 15 residues. Germline assignment: CDR1 MNHEY and CDR2 SMNVEV (reference sequence). V was shortened by 8 bases and J by 5 bases, with 19 bases between the two germline ends.

The chain recombines TRBV7-8 with TRBJ2-7, with D possibly TRBD1 on 6 matching bases. V lost 1 base and J lost 3, with 10 bases in between. Germline CDR1 SGHVS, CDR2 FQNEAQ. The CDR3 is made up of 14 amino acids. CDR3 protein: CASSLEGVGYEQYF. CDR3 nucleotides: TGTGCCAGCAGCTTAGAGGGGGTCGGCTACGAGCAGTACTTC.

This chain links TRBV18 with TRBJ1-4; D ambiguous. Trimming took 2 bases from V and 8 from J, leaving 6 bases between them. CDR3 length: 12 amino acids. CDR1 and CDR2 from the germline V gene are KGHSH and LQKENI. The CDR3 nucleotides read TGTGCCAGCTCACCAGGTAGCGAAAAACTGTTTTTT. Amino acid sequence: CASSPGSEKLFF. The full variable domain, completed using reference TRBV18 and TRBJ1-4, is NAGVMQNPRHLVRRRGQEARLRCSPMKGHSHVYWYRQLPEEGLKFMVYLQKENIIDESGMPKERFSAEFPKEGPSILRIQQVVRGDSAAYFCASSPGSEKLFFGSGTQLSVL.

This clonotype was counted a single time. The CDR3 DNA reads as TGTGCCAGCAGTTACCGTGCAATTGCTAACTATGGCTACACCTTC. Translated: CASSYRAIANYGYTF. The genes are TRBV6-6 and TRBJ1-2; D gene uncertain. CDR3 size: 15 residues. Germline CDR1 is MNHNY and CDR2 is SVGAGI (reference sequence). Trimming took 2 bases from V and 0 from J, leaving 10 bases between them.

This chain links TRBV7-9 with TRBJ2-1; 12 bases agree with TRBD2. Germline CDR1 is SEHNR and CDR2 is FQNEAQ (reference sequence). J lost 12 bases, V lost 5 bases, and 14 bases had no gene match. This CDR3 is built from 16 residues. CDR3 protein: CASSGSGSTSGRRQFF. DNA for the CDR3: TGTGCCAGCAGCGGAAGTGGGTCCACTAGCGGGAGGAGGCAGTTCTTC.

The table lists this clonotype with a few counts. The chain joins TRBV5-1 to TRBJ2-7; 9 bases agree with TRBD1. The V and J ends lost 1 base and 0 bases, in that order; junction bases with no gene match: 5. The CDR3 is 16 residues long. CDR1 and CDR2 from the germline V gene are SGHRS and YFSETQ. CDR3 coding DNA: TGCGCCAGCAGCTTGAGGCGGGACAGGGCCTCCTACGAGCAGTACTTC. As protein: CASSLRRDRASYEQYF.

The gene calls are TRBV2 and TRBJ2-5; 8 bases are a match to TRBD1. Germline lookup yields CDR1 SNHLY and CDR2 FYNNEI. The CDR3 is 12 residues long. V trimming: 8 bases; J trimming: 7 bases; junction bases outside the gene matches: 6. The DNA for the CDR3 is TGTGCCAGCCTGGACAGGGCCGGGACCCAGTACTTC. Its translation is CASLDRAGTQYF.

In regard to this clonotype: A read error may produce the germline difference seen at one junction end. The gene calls are TRBV12-3 or TRBV12-4 and TRBJ1-3; TRBD1 matches at 8 bases. The CDR3 spans 14 residues. Here the CDR3 DNA reads TGCGCCAGCAGCCCTCGCGGACAGGGAGACACCATATATTTT. It translates to CASSPRGQGDTIYF.

CDR3 DNA sequence: TGTGCCAGCAGGGCGGGGGGCGGCCAAGAGACCCAGTACTTC. Its protein is CASRAGGGQETQYF. The V gene is TRBV7-2, the J gene TRBJ2-5, with 8 bases identical to TRBD2. Trimming cost V 6 bases and J 1 base; bases outside gene matches: 4. CDR3 length: 14 amino acids. The germline V gene encodes CDR1 SGHTA and CDR2 FQGNSA. Using reference TRBV7-2 and TRBJ2-5 for the parts outside the CDR3, the full variable domain is GAGVSQSPSNKVTEKGKDVELRCDPISGHTALYWYRQSLGQGLEFLIYFQGNSAPDKSGLPSDRFSAERTGGSVSTLTIQRTQQEDSAVYLCASRAGGGQETQYFGPGTRLLVL.

This clonotype was picked up many times. The chain carries TRBV12-3 or TRBV12-4 and TRBJ1-5; D remains ambiguous. The CDR3 sequence is 13 residues long. Trimming pared 8 bases from V and 7 bases from J, leaving 15 bases between. The chain's CDR3 is CASGLGIGQPQHF. CDR3 DNA sequence: TGTGCCAGCGGCTTGGGAATAGGGCAGCCCCAGCATTTT.

Many counts were recorded for this clonotype. The V gene is TRBV7-2, the J gene TRBJ1-6, with D perhaps TRBD1 (6 bases). The CDR3 sequence is 14 residues long. Germline values: CDR1 SGHTA, CDR2 FQGNSA. V was cut by 8 bases and J by 11 bases, with 19 bases left in between. The CDR3 DNA follows: TGTGCCAGCGCCTTCAGGGGAAGGAATCCACCCCTCCACTTT. Its protein is CASAFRGRNPPLHF.

The chain uses TRBV7-8 and TRBJ1-3; D unclear. The CDR3 runs to 15 residues. Germline CDR1 is SGHVS and CDR2 is FQNEAQ. Trimming left V 6 bases short and J 0 bases short, with 12 bases between. For the CDR3, the DNA is TGTGCCAGCAGTCAGCGGAGAGCCTCTGGAAACACCATATATTTT. Its protein is CASSQRRASGNTIYF.

CDR3 in DNA: TGTGCCAGCAGCTTCTCCCACGGAGGGGACATTCAGTACTTC. It codes for CASSFSHGGDIQYF. The chain links TRBV5-5 to TRBJ2-4, with D maybe TRBD2 (6 bases). CDR1 SGHKS and CDR2 YYEKEE come from the germline V gene (reference sequence). The CDR3 sequence is 14 residues long. V lost 2 bases to trimming and J lost 8 bases, with 14 bases between them.

This clonotype occurred many times. The chain links TRBV7-2 to TRBJ2-5, with 14 bases fitting TRBD2. The germline gives CDR1 SGHTA, CDR2 FQGNSA. Trimming cost V 4 bases and J 4 bases; bases outside gene matches: 2. The CDR3 runs 15 residues. CDR3 DNA: TGTGCCAGCAGCTCGGGACTAGCGGGGGTAGAGACCCAGTACTTC. It translates to CASSSGLAGVETQYF.

This rearrangement joins TRBV6-2 or TRBV6-3 to TRBJ2-5; TRBD1 agrees at 7 bases. This CDR3 contains 15 residues. J gave up 2 bases and V 4 bases, and 7 bases lay outside the gene matches. The germline V gene encodes CDR1 MNHEY and CDR2 SVGEGT. The CDR3 sequence: CASSWDRGRQETQYF. The DNA of the CDR3 is TGTGCCAGCAGTTGGGACAGAGGACGACAAGAGACCCAGTACTTC.

V and J are TRBV12-3 or TRBV12-4 and TRBJ2-6; the D is unclear. CDR3 length: 18 amino acids. Trimming pared 3 bases from V and 0 bases from J, leaving 15 bases between. The CDR3 DNA reads TGTGCCAGCAGTTTTAACCTTCTGACTGACTCTGGGGCCAACGTCCTGACTTTC. Protein sequence: CASSFNLLTDSGANVLTF.

The chain is built from TRBV30 and TRBJ2-1; TRBD2 matches 7 bases. After removal of 7 bases from V and 0 bases from J, the junction contained 9 bases not matched to a gene. This CDR3 is 15 amino acids long. Per germline, CDR1 GTSNPN and CDR2 SVGIG (reference sequence). In DNA, the CDR3 is TGTGCCTATTCAGCGGGGCTGGGCTCCTACAATGAGCAGTTCTTC. As protein: CAYSAGLGSYNEQFF.

The gene calls are TRBV7-2 and TRBJ2-5; TRBD2 might be the D (6 bases). The V gene lost 6 bases and the J gene lost 4 bases, with 15 bases spanning the gap. The CDR3 length is 14 residues. Looked up from germline, CDR1 is SGHTA and CDR2 is FQGNSA. The CDR3 sequence: CASSRGRNIETQYF. CDR3 DNA: TGTGCCAGCAGTCGGGGGAGAAACATAGAGACCCAGTACTTC.

Only a few counts were recorded for this clonotype. This chain connects TRBV4-1 to TRBJ2-3; 12 nucleotides align to TRBD2. Trimming took 7 bases from V and 2 from J; bases not matched to a gene: 7. The CDR3 extends over 16 amino acids. The germline gives CDR1 MGHRA, CDR2 YSYEKL. Written as DNA, the CDR3 is TGCGCCAGCACCCTACTAGCGGGGGGTTACACAGATACGCAGTATTTT. Its protein is CASTLLAGGYTDTQYF.

This clonotype turned up a few times. The chain employs TRBV6-1 and TRBJ2-1; possible D gene TRBD1, 6 bases. The CDR3 runs 13 residues. The germline V gene encodes CDR1 MNHNS and CDR2 SASEGT. Trimming left V 6 bases short and J 9 bases short, with 15 bases between. CDR3 nucleotides: TGTGCCAGCAGCAGAACAGGGTATACTGAGCAGTTCTTC. Translating gives CASSRTGYTEQFF.

The chain recombines TRBV7-4 with TRBJ2-5; 14 bases line up with TRBD2. The length of the CDR3 is 17 residues. Per the germline V gene, CDR1 is SGHVT and CDR2 is SQSDAQ. V dropped 5 bases and J dropped 3; count of bases not matched to a gene: 8. CDR3 loop: CASSPVGLAGAKETQYF. The DNA of the CDR3 is TGTGCCAGCAGCCCCGTGGGACTAGCGGGGGCAAAAGAGACCCAGTACTTC.

The gene calls are TRBV30 and TRBJ2-1, with TRBD2 matching 10 bases. Trimming took 2 bases from V and 8 from J; bases not matched to a gene: 9. Germline V gene sequence: CDR1 GTSNPN, CDR2 SVGIG (reference sequence). The CDR3 sequence is 15 residues long. DNA of the CDR3: TGTGCCTGGAGTCAAAGCGGGAGGGGTTACGATGAGCAGTTCTTC. Translating gives CAWSQSGRGYDEQFF. Filled out from reference TRBV30 and TRBJ2-1, the complete variable domain reads SQTIHQWPATLVQPVGSPLSLECTVEGTSNPNLYWYRQAAGRGLQLLFYSVGIGQISSEVPQNLSASRPQDRQFILSSKKLLLSDSGFYLCAWSQSGRGYDEQFFGPGTRLTVL.